Here is one T cell receptor (beta chain) with its context. A much larger clonotype is one base distant, so this may be a read error. This CDR3 spans 16 amino acids. Germline CDR1 and CDR2: DFQATT and SNEGSKA (reference sequence). These data are taken from a study of T cells in Graves' hyperthyroidism and ophthalmopathy. Source material for PBMCs was about 10 ml fresh peripheral blood. Amplification targeted TCR beta CDR3 regions from RNA transcripts. First-round RT-PCR targeting the TCR CDR3 was performed with the HTBI primer set. MiXCR was run by TCRdb on the multiplex PCR reads, yielding one entry per CDR3 protein. The repertoire holds about 200,000 distinct CDR3 sequences, with approximately 16% as singletons.

The sample was blood. The source of this sequence is a woman aged 45-65 years with Graves' hyperthyroidism. The chain uses TRBV20-1 and TRBJ2-1, with 7 bases fitting TRBD2. Gene TRBJ2-7 matches the end of the DNA better, so the J call may be wrong. The CDR3 sequence is CSARDQASGYYNEQYF. CDR3 in DNA: TGCAGTGCTAGAGATCAGGCTAGCGGTTATTACAATGAGCAGTACTTC.